The source of this T cell receptor (beta chain) is a study of T cell responses to AZD1222 COVID-19 vaccine (dated by TCRdb to the early 2020s). Looking at the study overall: A total of more than 230 trial participants underwent TCR sequencing, of whom some 200 had received two doses of AZD1222 and approximately 25 had received two doses of the MenACWY control vaccine. Trial participants were enrolled into age subgroups of 18-55, 56-69 and 70-plus years, which contained about 150, 28 and 57 TCR-sequenced participants, respectively.

Study-wide conclusions, independent of this receptor: Because no samples from the day 14 peak response were available, repertoires could be characterized only after the peak T cell response. Only six AZD1222 recipients were SARS-CoV-2 seropositive at baseline, limiting conclusions about previously exposed vaccinees. In the small 56-69-year group, the increase in depth fell short of significance, most likely because of low power. Spike-specific TCR breadth and depth rose significantly after two AZD1222 doses compared with day 0 and with MenACWY recipients. Epitopes outside the regions mutated in the B.1.351 and B.1.1.7 variants were reportedly recognized by nearly half of the unique spike-specific TCRs. Participants were mostly white British and included more females than males, and it was suggested by the authors that clonal diversity may have been underestimated. The whole spike protein was spanned by vaccine-associated CD4 TCRs, and dominant responses were seen in regions 160-218 and 743-854.

What this sample's time point label stands for: about 28 days (+/-7) after the second vaccine dose. Because spike-specific TCR depth and breadth did not differ between the two schedules, AZD1222 recipients who got a second dose at roughly 4 weeks were pooled with those who got a second dose at roughly 12 weeks. Vaccinee samples were obtained from the UK trials COV001 and COV002, which included a single-blind randomized controlled phase 2/3 trial of AZD1222 (ChAdOx1 nCoV-19) in healthy adults. Trial participant PBMC samples were collected at day 0 and day 28 after the second dose for TCRbeta chain sequencing. The CDR3 regions of human TCRbeta chains were analyzed by immunosequencing. The original methods were these. TCRs in the repertoires were compared against a reference library of SARS-CoV-2-specific TCRs that had been generated with the MIRA antigen-specificity platform. Breadth was defined as the fraction of unique TCRs that were SARS-CoV-2-associated, and depth was defined as the fraction of total T cells that were SARS-CoV-2-associated. Each spike-specific TCR was assigned to its reactive spike region and to a CD4 or CD8 class using the MIRA data. Log10-transformed breadth and depth values were compared by one-way ANOVA with Sidak's multiple comparisons tests. TCRdb obtained this table from immuneACCESS and retained in-frame rearrangements with V and J assigned. These tables miss some clones; where compared with another copy, unresolved V genes account for less than half of the shortfall, and the remainder is unexplained. For V, J and clone size, that table is used; D and trimming come from the DNA. This sample is represented by more than 100,000 clones; approximately 94% of them were singletons. The top ten clonotypes cover about 5% of the sample.

In regard to this clone: This clone's antigen is unknown. Base qualities are missing; no much larger clone stands one base away.

V is reduced by 3 bases and J by 2 bases, leaving a spacing of 7 bases between them. The germline V gene (reference sequence) yields LNHNV for CDR1 and YYDKDF for CDR2. The CDR3, cysteine through phenylalanine, is 13 amino acids long. Here the CDR3 DNA is all that survives: 39 bases in frame from base 1. The TCR originated in an adult who received the AZD1222 COVID-19 vaccine. The sample in question was peripheral blood, obtained 28 days after the second AZD1222 dose. The sequence is built from TRBV15 and TRBJ2-5; no D gene can be assigned with confidence. For the CDR3, the sequence is CATSRGSQETQYF. The DNA is TGTGCCACCAGCAGGGGTAGTCAAGAGACCCAGTACTTC.